The TCR beta chain under discussion was sequenced for a study of blood T cell repertoires in COVID-19. Study-level information: Sites in the United States, Italy and Spain provided acute and convalescent COVID-19 samples. PBMCs, B-cell-depleted T cells, or T cells were the source of the cDNA or gDNA that made up the material.

Germline V gene data show CDR1 as SGHKS and CDR2 as YYEKEE (reference sequence). Trimming cost V 4 bases and J 7 bases; bases outside gene matches: 5. CDR3 size: 13 residues. Measured with immunoSEQ multiplex PCR; TCRdb has only the in-frame clones, and not every one. The sample records about 59,000 clones, approximately 82% being singletons. The sequencing sample was made of peripheral blood. The source of this sequence is an elderly man with acute or convalescent COVID-19. V usage is TRBV5-5 and J usage is TRBJ1-5; 7 bases match TRBD1. The DNA of the CDR3 is TGTGCCAGCAGCCAAGGACAGGTCCAGCCCCAGCATTTT. Translating it yields CASSQGQVQPQHF. Drawing the rest from reference TRBV5-5 and TRBJ1-5, the complete variable domain is DAGVTQSPTHLIKTRGQQVTLRCSPISGHKSVSWYQQVLGQGPQFIFQYYEKEERGRGNFPDRFSARQFPNYSSELNVNALLLGDSALYLCASSQGQVQPQHFGDGTRLSIL.